These 27 T cell receptor beta chains originate from one sample sequenced in a study of OX40 agonist ivuxolimab in advanced cancers. Libraries were prepared by immunoSEQ multiplex PCR; TCRdb keeps only in-frame clonotypes and omits some of them. Of about 54,000 clones in the sample, around nine tenths were seen once. Sequencing used CD4+ or CD8+ T cells sorted from blood, obtained in a trial of the OX40 agonist ivuxolimab. These receptors were taken from an adult with an advanced solid tumor such as melanoma, head and neck, liver or kidney cancer.

The gene calls are TRBV10-3 and TRBJ1-1; D call uncertain. Between the trimmed V and J ends, which lost 4 bases and 2 bases, there was a span of 5 bases. Germline V gene sequence: CDR1 ENHRY, CDR2 SYGVKD. The CDR3 is made up of 12 amino acids. CDR3 sequence: CAISGGNTEAFF. DNA of the CDR3: TGTGCCATCAGTGGGGGTAACACTGAAGCTTTCTTT.

The chain carries TRBV18 and TRBJ1-2; D perhaps matches TRBD1 (5 bases). The V and J ends lost 5 bases and 6 bases respectively, with 16 bases between them. Looked up from germline, CDR1 is KGHSH and CDR2 is LQKENI. CDR3 length: 14 residues. CDR3 amino acids: CASSKTGGGDGYTF. Here the CDR3 DNA reads TGTGCCAGCTCAAAGACCGGGGGAGGAGATGGCTACACCTTC.

V and J are TRBV11-3 and TRBJ2-2, with D possibly TRBD1 on 6 matching bases. The CDR3 extends over 15 amino acids. V was cut by 4 bases and J by 6 bases, with 15 bases left in between. From germline, CDR1 is SGHNT and CDR2 YENEEA. The CDR3 is CASSSAAGASGELFF. DNA of the CDR3: TGTGCCAGCAGCTCAGCAGCAGGGGCCTCCGGGGAGCTGTTTTTT. The whole variable domain, remainder taken from reference TRBV11-3 and TRBJ2-2, is EAGVVQSPRYKIIEKKQPVAFWCNPISGHNTLYWYLQNLGQGPELLIRYENEEAVDDSQLPKDRFSAERLKGVDSTLKIQPAELGDSAVYLCASSSAAGASGELFFGEGSRLTVL.

The chain links TRBV29-1 to TRBJ2-5, with 8 bases identical to TRBD1. With 6 bases clipped from V and 5 bases from J, the junction kept 2 bases outside the gene matches. The CDR3 consists of 11 residues. Per germline, CDR1 SQVTM and CDR2 ANQGSEA. The DNA for the CDR3 is TGCAGCGTACGGACAGGGGAGACCCAGTACTTC. It translates to CSVRTGETQYF.

The chain employs TRBV5-6 and TRBJ1-1; D is ambiguous. Trimming stripped 0 bases from V and 1 base from J, with 13 bases between. There are 16 residues in the CDR3. Germline V gene lookup returns CDR1 SGHDT and CDR2 YYEEEE. CDR3 residues: CASSLGSAIKNTEAFF. CDR3 bases: TGTGCCAGCAGCTTGGGGTCGGCAATTAAGAACACTGAAGCTTTCTTT.

The chain joins TRBV6-1 to TRBJ2-3; 8 nucleotides match TRBD1. V dropped 5 bases and J dropped 3; count of bases not matched to a gene: 4. Per the germline V gene, CDR1 is MNHNS and CDR2 is SASEGT. The CDR3 length is 14 residues. This CDR3 is CASSNRGKTDTQYF. CDR3 bases: TGTGCCAGCAGTAACAGGGGGAAGACAGATACGCAGTATTTT.

This clone came up once. CDR3 loop: CASSTGPRGEQFF. The CDR3 DNA is TGCGCCAGCAGCACCGGGCCCCGAGGTGAGCAGTTCTTC. The chain is built from TRBV10-1 and TRBJ2-1; D gene ambiguous. This CDR3 spans 13 amino acids. Germline V CDR1 and CDR2: WNHNN, SYGVQD (reference sequence). V lost 6 bases, J lost 9 bases, and 15 bases lay in between.

This clone was detected once. This chain uses TRBV5-1 with TRBJ2-5, with a weak D call TRBD2 (6 bases). The CDR3 is 15 residues long. CDR1 SGHRS and CDR2 YFSETQ come from the germline V gene. Between the trimmed V and J ends, which lost 3 bases and 2 bases, there was a span of 14 bases. The CDR3 coding sequence is TGCGCCAGCAGCTGGGACCCAGGGAGGCAAGAGACCCAGTACTTC. This sequence encodes CASSWDPGRQETQYF.

The chain carries TRBV27 and TRBJ2-7; TRBD1 is a possible D gene (6 bases). This CDR3 comprises 15 residues. Trimming pared 5 bases from V and 0 bases from J, leaving 14 bases between. CDR1 is MNHEY, CDR2 SMNVEV, per germline (reference sequence). This CDR3 is CASSANRDNSYEQYF. The CDR3 DNA sequence: TGTGCCAGCAGTGCAAACCGGGACAACTCCTACGAGCAGTACTTC.

The rearrangement joins TRBV10-3 to TRBJ2-3; 8 positions agree with TRBD2. There are 15 residues in the CDR3. V lost 4 bases and J lost 4; bases outside the gene matches: 7. CDR1 is ENHRY, CDR2 SYGVKD, per germline. CDR3 residues: CAISVRGGGSDTQYF. DNA of the CDR3: TGTGCCATCAGTGTCCGGGGGGGTGGTTCAGATACGCAGTATTTT.

In this sample, this clone turned up once. The CDR3 DNA reads TGCAGCGCTGGGGACAGGGCGGTCGGGGAGCTGTTTTTT. This codes for CSAGDRAVGELFF. The chain links TRBV29-1 to TRBJ2-2; 9 nucleotides match TRBD1. The CDR3 has 13 residues. Germline V CDR1 and CDR2: SQVTM, ANQGSEA. Trimming removed 7 bases from V and 7 bases from J; junction bases left unmatched: 7.

This clone has only a few counts. This chain links TRBV9 with TRBJ1-5; no definite D call. The germline CDR1 and CDR2 sequences are SGDLS and YYNGEE. This CDR3 has 15 amino acids. The V end was cut by 0 bases, the J end by 0 bases, with 7 bases between. The CDR3 reads CASSVADYSNQPQHF. The CDR3 DNA reads TGTGCCAGCAGCGTAGCTGATTATAGCAATCAGCCCCAGCATTTT.

V usage is TRBV11-1 and J usage is TRBJ1-1; tentatively, D is TRBD1 (5 bases). The V gene lost 4 bases and the J gene lost 0 bases, with 9 bases spanning the gap. The CDR3 runs 14 residues. The germline V gene encodes CDR1 SGHAT and CDR2 FQDESV (reference sequence). The CDR3 protein is CASSSGQMNTEAFF. The CDR3 nucleotides are TGTGCCAGCAGCTCCGGACAAATGAACACTGAAGCTTTCTTT.

The genes are TRBV5-1 and TRBJ2-1; TRBD1 aligns across 7 bases. Germline lookup yields CDR1 SGHRS and CDR2 YFSETQ. The CDR3 sequence is 15 residues long. V was pared by 4 bases and J by 4 bases, with 8 bases of the junction left unmatched. The CDR3 sequence: CASSPSDRAYNEQFF. The CDR3 bases are TGCGCCAGCAGCCCTTCAGACAGGGCATACAATGAGCAGTTCTTC.

This clone was seen just once. The J gene is TRBJ2-7, the V gene TRBV28, with 7 bases fitting TRBD1. This CDR3 spans 13 amino acids. Germline V gene sequence: CDR1 MDHEN, CDR2 SYDVKM. The V and J ends lost 6 bases and 7 bases, in that order; junction bases with no gene match: 9. CDR3 sequence (DNA): TGTGCCAGCAGACAGGGACAGCTACTTGAGCAGTACTTC. As protein: CASRQGQLLEQYF.

The V and J genes are TRBV19 and TRBJ1-4; 8 positions agree with TRBD1. Germline CDR1 reads LNHDA; CDR2 reads SQIVND (reference sequence). Unmatched junction bases numbered 9, after V lost 5 bases and J lost 4 bases. The CDR3 extends over 16 amino acids. CDR3 protein: CASSPRTGTGNEKLFF. CDR3 bases: TGTGCCAGTAGTCCTAGGACAGGGACCGGTAATGAAAAACTGTTTTTT.

This chain connects TRBV6-6 to TRBJ1-2; 11 bases agree with TRBD1. Trimming at V came to 6 bases and at J to 8 bases, leaving 8 bases not matched to a gene. Germline V gene sequence: CDR1 MNHNY, CDR2 SVGAGI (reference sequence). The CDR3 sequence is 14 residues long. The CDR3 coding sequence is TGTGCCAGCAGGAAGGACAGGGGGCGAGGCGGCTACACCTTC. Its translation is CASRKDRGRGGYTF.

The chain carries TRBV28 and TRBJ1-2, with D unclear. V lost 8 bases, J lost 8 bases, and 15 bases lay in between. Germline V gene lookup returns CDR1 MDHEN and CDR2 SYDVKM. This CDR3 region has 12 residues. The CDR3 reads CASGPGSWGYTF. The CDR3 bases are TGTGCCAGCGGGCCCGGCTCGTGGGGCTACACCTTC.

This clone was picked up one time. The chain uses TRBV15 and TRBJ2-5, with D uncertain. V shed 0 bases and J shed 4 bases, with 6 bases lying between them. The CDR3 extends over 13 amino acids. Germline V gene lookup returns CDR1 LNHNV and CDR2 YYDKDF (reference sequence). This chain's CDR3 is CATSREPGETQYF. The CDR3 DNA follows: TGTGCCACCAGCAGAGAACCCGGAGAGACCCAGTACTTC. The full variable domain, completed using reference TRBV15 and TRBJ2-5, is DAMVIQNPRYQVTQFGKPVTLSCSQTLNHNVMYWYQQKSSQAPKLLFHYYDKDFNNEADTPDNFQSRRPNTSFCFLDIRSPGLGDTAMYLCATSREPGETQYFGPGTRLLVL.

V and J are TRBV19 and TRBJ2-7; D not resolved. Trimming took 2 bases from V and 5 from J, leaving 13 bases between them. Germline values: CDR1 LNHDA, CDR2 SQIVND (reference sequence). The CDR3 totals 14 residues. The CDR3: CASSINRLGNEQYF. Here the CDR3 DNA reads TGTGCCAGTAGTATAAACCGCTTGGGGAACGAGCAGTACTTC.

This clone appeared a single time. The chain has TRBV30 and TRBJ1-4, with 10 bases that match TRBD1. With 7 bases clipped from V and 7 bases from J, the junction kept 12 bases outside the gene matches. This CDR3 region has 15 residues. Germline V gives CDR1 GTSNPN, CDR2 SVGIG (reference sequence). The CDR3 protein is CASGTGAFKGEKLFF. The DNA for the CDR3 is TGTGCCTCCGGGACAGGGGCCTTTAAAGGTGAAAAACTGTTTTTT.

This sequence joins TRBV11-3 and TRBJ2-7; 7 positions match TRBD1. Germline V lookup: CDR1 SGHNT, CDR2 YENEEA. J was trimmed by 6 bases and V by 0 bases; bases with no gene match: 2. The CDR3 has 13 amino acids. The CDR3 protein is CASSLEAGGEQYF. CDR3 DNA: TGTGCCAGCAGCTTAGAAGCAGGGGGCGAGCAGTACTTC.

The chain recombines TRBV12-5 with TRBJ1-1; D is unresolved. CDR1 is LGHNT, CDR2 FRNRAP, per germline. There are 13 residues in the CDR3. V was pared by 3 bases and J by 1 base, with 6 bases between. The CDR3 DNA is TGTGCTAGTGGTTTAATGGAGAACACTGAAGCTTTCTTT. It yields the protein CASGLMENTEAFF.

The chain recombines TRBV9 with TRBJ2-2, with D unresolved. Trimming cost V 4 bases and J 6 bases, with 10 bases left between them. The germline V gene encodes CDR1 SGDLS and CDR2 YYNGEE. This CDR3 has 13 residues. The DNA of the CDR3 is TGTGCCAGCAGCCTATGGGTGGCCGGGGAGCTGTTTTTT. Amino acid sequence: CASSLWVAGELFF.

The chain joins TRBV19 to TRBJ1-4, with a possible D match to TRBD1 (5 bases). The CDR3 loop spans 14 amino acids. From germline, CDR1 is LNHDA and CDR2 SQIVND (reference sequence). V lost 6 bases and J lost 5, with 13 bases in between. The CDR3 is CASSPNGGNEKLFF. CDR3 coding DNA: TGTGCCAGTAGCCCGAATGGGGGGAATGAAAAACTGTTTTTT.

This clone came up a few times. The J gene is TRBJ1-5, the V gene TRBV19, with D unresolved. The CDR3 consists of 15 residues. Trimming pared 4 bases from V and 2 bases from J, leaving 12 bases between. The germline CDR1 and CDR2 sequences are LNHDA and SQIVND (reference sequence). The CDR3 spells CASSRENLGNQPQHF. In DNA, the CDR3 is TGTGCCAGTAGTAGGGAAAACTTGGGCAATCAGCCCCAGCATTTT.

The V call is TRBV9, the J call TRBJ2-4; the D is unclear. CDR1 and CDR2 from the germline V gene are SGDLS and YYNGEE. Trimming shortened V by 3 bases and J by 0 bases, and 13 bases separated the two germline ends. The CDR3 runs 16 residues. CDR3: CASSAEQVVAKNIQYF. The CDR3 DNA is TGTGCCAGCAGCGCGGAGCAGGTGGTAGCCAAAAACATTCAGTACTTC.